This TCR beta chain was captured by sequencing in a study of read filtering for tumor transcriptome and immune sequencing. As for the study in general: Among patients, some 17 were male and more than 11 female, aged about 47 to 85 (mean approximately 60). Overall study results and limits: Approximately 82% of IR-seq clonotypes had a single read, yet these held approximately 4% of reads. Without single-read clonotypes, shared clonotype proportions correlated more between IR-seq and RNA-seq. Compared with RNA-seq, IR-seq gave much higher clonotype depth and reliability.

The library was built from around 400 ng RNA with molecular barcoded adaptors for alpha/delta and beta/gamma chains. TCRdb fed the reads into MiXCR, producing one record per CDR3 protein. The sample includes roughly 49,000 distinct CDR3 sequences, 15% to 20% of them seen just once. A remark on this clonotype: The antigen remains unidentified. With a much larger clone just one base away, this may be a read error.

The CDR3 has 14 amino acids. Per the germline V gene, CDR1 is LNHNV and CDR2 is YYDKDF (reference sequence). The sample consisted of a population of CD138-negative cells sorted from bone marrow. The sequence was collected from a donor over 35 with multiple myeloma. This sequence joins TRBV15 and TRBJ2-1, with D maybe TRBD2 (5 bases). CDR3 in amino acids: CAASRDPGSSEQFF. The CDR3 DNA sequence: TGTGCCGCCAGCAGAGATCCTGGGAGCAGTGAGCAGTTCTTC.